The 24 T cell receptor beta chains in this list originate from one sample, sequenced in a study of shared clonotypes between healthy human individuals. The data were produced by immunoSEQ multiplex PCR, yet TCRdb's version contains in-frame clones alone and is incomplete. The sample includes roughly 500,000 clones, around 74% of them seen just once. The sequenced sample consisted of PBMCs. Receptors originate from a middle-aged woman in good health. Some clones in this sample may be carry-over from other donors' samples.

The chain is built from TRBV28 and TRBJ1-1; the match to TRBD1 covers 9 bases. Germline V gene data show CDR1 as MDHEN and CDR2 as SYDVKM. J gave up 3 bases and V 3 bases, and 8 bases lay outside the gene matches. This CDR3 comprises 16 residues. The CDR3 is CASSFNRGPGYTEAFF. The CDR3 region has the DNA TGTGCCAGCAGTTTCAACAGGGGGCCGGGTTACACTGAAGCTTTCTTT.

In its sample, this clone was seen once. The V call is TRBV5-4, the J call TRBJ1-5; 7 bases match TRBD1. The germline V gene has CDR1 SGHNT and CDR2 YYREEE (reference sequence). V was pared by 0 bases and J by 2 bases, with 11 bases of the junction left unmatched. This CDR3 has 18 amino acids. The CDR3 protein is CASSLAILRQGGNQPQHF. The CDR3 DNA sequence: TGTGCCAGCAGCTTGGCCATTTTGCGACAGGGAGGCAATCAGCCCCAGCATTTT.

This clone was observed once. This rearrangement joins TRBV9 to TRBJ2-1; the match to TRBD2 covers 10 bases. The CDR3 spans 18 residues. Germline assignment: CDR1 SGDLS and CDR2 YYNGEE. V shed 0 bases, J shed 4 bases, and the junction held 10 bases outside the gene matches. In nucleotides, the CDR3 is TGTGCCAGCAGCGTAGACGGGGGTCGGACTAGCGGTTACAATGAGCAGTTCTTC. Translated, it gives CASSVDGGRTSGYNEQFF.

This chain links TRBV7-9 with TRBJ1-1; D is unclear. CDR3 length: 13 amino acids. V was trimmed by 6 bases and J by 1 base, leaving 9 bases between them. Per the germline V gene, CDR1 is SEHNR and CDR2 is FQNEAQ (reference sequence). CDR3 bases: TGTGCCAGCAGTTACAACTCGAACACTGAAGCTTTCTTT. This gives the protein CASSYNSNTEAFF.

The chain carries TRBV18 and TRBJ2-1; 7 nucleotides line up with TRBD1. Germline CDR1 and CDR2: KGHSH and LQKENI. The junction had 5 bases not matched to a gene; V was cut back by 4 bases and J by 2 bases. There are 15 residues in the CDR3. The CDR3 loop is CASSLPQGTYNEQFF. As DNA, the CDR3 is TGTGCCAGCTCACTGCCACAGGGGACCTACAATGAGCAGTTCTTC.

This clone was picked up a small number of times. The rearrangement joins TRBV7-3 to TRBJ2-6; no reliable D call. There are 15 residues in the CDR3. The V gene lost 4 bases and the J gene lost 1 base, with 8 bases spanning the gap. CDR1 is SGHTA, CDR2 FQGTGA, per germline. The CDR3 protein is CASSSLGSGANVLTF. Here the CDR3 DNA reads TGTGCCAGCAGCTCCCTGGGGTCTGGGGCCAACGTCCTGACTTTC.

This clone was observed once. The V gene is TRBV2, the J gene TRBJ2-2; possibly TRBD1 for D (6 bases). This CDR3 has 14 residues. V lost 11 bases, J lost 6 bases, and 19 bases lay in between. The germline CDR1 and CDR2 sequences are SNHLY and FYNNEI. CDR3 nucleotides: TGTGCCGGAAGGATGGCAGGGGCTTCCGGGGAGCTGTTTTTT. Encoded protein: CAGRMAGASGELFF.

The rearrangement links TRBV6-1 to TRBJ2-5; tentative D call: TRBD1 (6 bases). The end of the DNA is better explained by TRBJ2-7, so the J call may be wrong. The germline CDR1 and CDR2 sequences are MNHNS and SASEGT. The CDR3 covers 14 residues. As DNA, the CDR3 is TGTGCCAGCAGTCCCCCGACAGGAGCCTACGAGCAGTACTTC. As protein: CASSPPTGAYEQYF.

The chain recombines TRBV7-6 with TRBJ1-5; a weak D match, TRBD1 (5 bases). V was clipped by 1 base and J by 3 bases, with 13 bases between them. The CDR3 spans 16 residues. The germline CDR1 and CDR2 sequences are SGHVS and FNYEAQ. In DNA form, the CDR3 reads TGTGCCAGCAGCTTAGGGGGCGGATTCGCCAATCAGCCCCAGCATTTT. Protein: CASSLGGGFANQPQHF.

The rearrangement links TRBV7-9 to TRBJ2-2; the match to TRBD2 covers 13 bases. CDR3 length equals 15 residues. Germline trimming cut 5 bases from V and 5 bases from J; bases unmatched to any gene: 2. The germline V gene encodes CDR1 SEHNR and CDR2 FQNEAQ (reference sequence). The CDR3 DNA reads as TGTGCCAGCAGCAGGACTAGCGGGAGTACCGGGGAGCTGTTTTTT. Protein sequence: CASSRTSGSTGELFF.

The rearrangement uses TRBV7-2 and TRBJ2-7; D gene unclear. CDR1 SGHTA and CDR2 FQGNSA come from the germline V gene. The ends were cut back, 6 bases at V and 1 base at J, with 19 bases in the middle. The CDR3 has 16 residues. DNA of the CDR3: TGTGCCAGCAGGTTTTCGGCGGAGAGAAGTTCCTACGAGCAGTACTTC. Translated, it gives CASRFSAERSSYEQYF.

This chain joins TRBV5-8 and TRBJ2-7, with no clear D. The CDR3 runs to 13 residues. The V end lost 3 bases, the J end lost 3 bases, and 10 bases lay between the germline ends. In germline, CDR1 is SGHTS, CDR2 YDEGEE. This CDR3 is CASSSVGFYEQYF. The CDR3 coding sequence is TGTGCCAGCAGCTCGGTGGGTTTCTACGAGCAGTACTTC.

J is TRBJ2-5 and V is TRBV27, with TRBD1 identical over 9 bases. The CDR3 has 16 residues. Per the germline V gene, CDR1 is MNHEY and CDR2 is SMNVEV (reference sequence). The V segment lost 7 bases and the J segment 5 bases; nucleotides outside the gene matches: 14. Here the CDR3 reads CASKAYRGTGSETQYF. CDR3 sequence (DNA): TGTGCCAGCAAGGCGTACCGAGGGACAGGGTCCGAGACCCAGTACTTC.

The chain has TRBV4-1 and TRBJ2-2, with D uncertain. V lost 5 bases to trimming and J lost 5 bases, with 12 bases between them. The CDR3 totals 14 residues. CDR1 MGHRA and CDR2 YSYEKL come from the germline V gene. CDR3 loop: CASSKTGGTGELFF. CDR3 DNA: TGCGCCAGCAGCAAAACTGGTGGTACCGGGGAGCTGTTTTTT.

The rearrangement links TRBV25-1 to TRBJ2-5; D gene ambiguous. The CDR3 has 13 amino acids. CDR1 is MGHDK, CDR2 SYGVNS, per germline. V shed 3 bases and J shed 4 bases, with 9 bases lying between them. CDR3 protein: CASSDLDGETQYF. CDR3 DNA: TGTGCCAGCAGTGACCTCGACGGAGAGACCCAGTACTTC.

This clone was detected once. The rearrangement links TRBV7-9 to TRBJ1-3, with 9 nucleotides matching TRBD1. Germline assignment: CDR1 SEHNR and CDR2 FQNEAQ (reference sequence). V dropped 5 bases and J dropped 3; count of bases not matched to a gene: 8. This CDR3 contains 16 residues. The DNA for the CDR3 is TGTGCCAGCAGCCGTCGACAGGGGGGAGGTGGAAACACCATATATTTT. This codes for CASSRRQGGGGNTIYF.

The chain couples TRBV7-2 to TRBJ2-7; 9 bases line up with TRBD2. The germline V gene encodes CDR1 SGHTA and CDR2 FQGNSA. With 4 bases clipped from V and 6 bases from J, the junction kept 10 bases outside the gene matches. This CDR3 spans 15 amino acids. The CDR3 sequence: CASSWLAGDSSEQYF. The CDR3 DNA reads TGTGCCAGCAGCTGGTTAGCGGGAGACTCTTCCGAGCAGTACTTC.

The chain combines TRBV7-3 with TRBJ2-1, with 11 bases lining up with TRBD2. This CDR3 spans 14 amino acids. CDR1 and CDR2 (germline): SGHTA, FQGTGA. V trimming: 5 bases; J trimming: 7 bases; junction bases outside the gene matches: 4. CDR3 DNA: TGTGCCAGCAGCCTAGCGGGAGGTAGGAATGAGCAGTTCTTC. This codes for CASSLAGGRNEQFF.

For the CDR3, the DNA is TGTGCCAGTAGTATCTCCTTGAGCTCCTACGAGCAGTACTTC. Protein: CASSISLSSYEQYF. V gene TRBV19 combines with J gene TRBJ2-7; unclear D gene. Trimming cost V 3 bases and J 0 bases, with 9 bases left between them. This CDR3 has 14 residues. The germline V gene encodes CDR1 LNHDA and CDR2 SQIVND (reference sequence).

V is TRBV28 and J is TRBJ1-2; 10 bases map to TRBD1. V shed 6 bases and J 3 bases; nucleotides not matched to a gene: 1. Germline loops: CDR1 MDHEN, CDR2 SYDVKM. The length of the CDR3 is 13 residues. In DNA form, the CDR3 reads TGTGCCAGCAGGACAGGGGGCTACTATGGCTACACCTTC. Residues: CASRTGGYYGYTF.

V and J are TRBV6-4 and TRBJ2-2; unclear D gene. This CDR3 contains 14 residues. V gave up 3 bases and J gave up 3 bases, with 8 bases separating them. The germline gives CDR1 MRHNA, CDR2 SNTAGT. The CDR3 here is CASSDSPDTGELFF. The DNA for the CDR3 is TGTGCCAGCAGTGATAGCCCCGACACCGGGGAGCTGTTTTTT.

This chain links TRBV30 with TRBJ2-3, with D unclear. V dropped 5 bases and J dropped 0 bases, with 15 bases sitting between them. Germline values: CDR1 GTSNPN, CDR2 SVGIG (reference sequence). The CDR3 spans 15 residues. Here the CDR3 reads CAWLGSTTSTDTQYF. The CDR3, as DNA: TGTGCCTGGTTGGGGTCCACGACTAGCACAGATACGCAGTATTTT.

The chain combines TRBV29-1 with TRBJ2-7; the D gene could be TRBD1 or TRBD2 (5 bases each). Germline V gene data show CDR1 as SQVTM and CDR2 as ANQGSEA. The ends were cut back, 7 bases at V and 3 bases at J, with 19 bases in the middle. The CDR3 length is 14 residues. The CDR3 reads CSASTWGTNYEQYF. CDR3 DNA: TGCAGCGCCTCAACCTGGGGGACGAACTACGAGCAGTACTTC.

CDR3 region: CASSLSSIHEQYF. CDR3 sequence (DNA): TGTGCCAGCAGCCTCTCCTCCATCCACGAGCAGTACTTC. The chain links TRBV11-2 to TRBJ2-7; D is unresolved. Trimming stripped 5 bases from V and 5 bases from J, with 13 bases between. The CDR3 extends over 13 amino acids. Germline CDR1 and CDR2: SGHAT and FQNNGV.